The T cell receptor beta chain described here comes from a study of blood T cells in healthy people across ages. About the research overall: Per two T cells, about one barcoded beta molecule was captured through template switching. Whole-study findings and limits: Estimates of diversity drawn from one million T cells were considered underestimates.

For every donor, a draw yielded 8.5 to 10 milliliters of peripheral blood. CDR3 length: 14 amino acids. Germline V gene data show CDR1 as DFQATT and CDR2 as SNEGSKA (reference sequence). The V end lost 4 bases, the J end lost 0 bases, and 11 bases lay between the germline ends. A few counts support this clonotype. No antigen is known for it. A sample-barcoded 5' primer and a J-beta primer mix were used in a second PCR of roughly 6 to 12 cycles. Template switching added a 12-random-nucleotide identifier to every cDNA molecule. A single record per CDR3 protein comes from TCRdb applying MiXCR to the 5' RACE reads. The table lists 550,000 to 700,000 distinct CDR3 sequences, 25% to 30% of them singletons.

The sample taken for sequencing was blood. This clonotype originated in a woman in her 70s in good health. The V call is TRBV20-1, the J call TRBJ2-3; unclear D gene. The CDR3, as DNA: TGCAGTGCTATCACATTTAGTAGCACAGATACGCAGTATTTT. Translating gives CSAITFSSTDTQYF.